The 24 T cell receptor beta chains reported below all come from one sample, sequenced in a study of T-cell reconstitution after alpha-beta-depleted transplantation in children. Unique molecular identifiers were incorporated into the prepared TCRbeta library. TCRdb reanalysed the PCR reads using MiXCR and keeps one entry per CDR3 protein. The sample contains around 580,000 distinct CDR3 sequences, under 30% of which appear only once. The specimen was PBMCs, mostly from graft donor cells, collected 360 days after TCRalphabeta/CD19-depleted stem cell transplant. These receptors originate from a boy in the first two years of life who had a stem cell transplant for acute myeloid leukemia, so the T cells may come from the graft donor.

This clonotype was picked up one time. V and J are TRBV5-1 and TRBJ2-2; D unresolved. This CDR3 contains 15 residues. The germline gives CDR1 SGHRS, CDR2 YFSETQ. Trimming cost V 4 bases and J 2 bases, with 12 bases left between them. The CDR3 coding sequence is TGCGCCAGCAGCGATTACCGCTTTAACACCGGGGAGCTGTTTTTT. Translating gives CASSDYRFNTGELFF.

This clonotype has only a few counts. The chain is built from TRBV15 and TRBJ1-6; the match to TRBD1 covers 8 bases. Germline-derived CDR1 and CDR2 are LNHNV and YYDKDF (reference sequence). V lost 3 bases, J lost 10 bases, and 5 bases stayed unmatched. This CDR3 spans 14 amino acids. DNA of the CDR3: TGTGCCACCAGCAGGGCCACAGGGGGGTCACCCCTCCACTTT. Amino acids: CATSRATGGSPLHF.

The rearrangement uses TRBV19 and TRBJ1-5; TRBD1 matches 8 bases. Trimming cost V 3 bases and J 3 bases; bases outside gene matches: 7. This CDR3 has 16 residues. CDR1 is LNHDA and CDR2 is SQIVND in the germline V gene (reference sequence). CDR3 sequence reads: CASSISAGGFNQPQHF. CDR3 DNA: TGTGCCAGTAGTATCTCCGCAGGGGGCTTCAATCAGCCCCAGCATTTT.

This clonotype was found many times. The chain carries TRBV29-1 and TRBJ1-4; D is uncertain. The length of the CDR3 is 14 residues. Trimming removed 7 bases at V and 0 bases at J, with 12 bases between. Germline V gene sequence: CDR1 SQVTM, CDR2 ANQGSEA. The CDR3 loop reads CSAMRGATNEKLFF. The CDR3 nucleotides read TGCAGCGCTATGAGAGGAGCAACTAATGAAAAACTGTTTTTT.

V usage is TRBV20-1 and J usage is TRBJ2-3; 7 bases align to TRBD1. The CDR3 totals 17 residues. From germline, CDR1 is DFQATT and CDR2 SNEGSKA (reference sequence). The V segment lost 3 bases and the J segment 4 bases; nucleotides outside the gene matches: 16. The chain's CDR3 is CSASARGIIGSADTQYF. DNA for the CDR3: TGCAGTGCTAGTGCCAGGGGGATTATCGGCTCCGCAGATACGCAGTATTTT.

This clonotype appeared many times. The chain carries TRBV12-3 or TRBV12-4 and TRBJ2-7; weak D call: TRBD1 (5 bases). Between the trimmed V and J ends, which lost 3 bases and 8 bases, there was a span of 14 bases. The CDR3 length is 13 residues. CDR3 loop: CASSFEGVDKQYF. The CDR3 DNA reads TGTGCCAGCAGTTTCGAAGGGGTTGACAAGCAGTACTTC.

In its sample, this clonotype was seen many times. The CDR3 protein is CASSSDMDRWLGTQYF. In nucleotides, the CDR3 is TGTGCCAGCAGCTCCGACATGGACAGGTGGTTAGGGACCCAGTACTTC. This chain joins TRBV7-2 and TRBJ2-5, with 7 bases matching TRBD1. CDR3 size: 16 residues. The J segment lost 7 bases and the V segment lost 4 bases, leaving 15 bases of the junction unmatched. In germline, CDR1 is SGHTA, CDR2 FQGNSA.

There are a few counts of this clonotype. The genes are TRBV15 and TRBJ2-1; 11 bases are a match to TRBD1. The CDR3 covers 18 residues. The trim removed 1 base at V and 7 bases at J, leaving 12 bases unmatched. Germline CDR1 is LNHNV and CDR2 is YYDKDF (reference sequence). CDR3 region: CATSRALLGTGGFNEQFF. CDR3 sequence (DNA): TGTGCCACCAGCAGAGCACTCCTAGGGACAGGGGGTTTTAATGAGCAGTTCTTC.

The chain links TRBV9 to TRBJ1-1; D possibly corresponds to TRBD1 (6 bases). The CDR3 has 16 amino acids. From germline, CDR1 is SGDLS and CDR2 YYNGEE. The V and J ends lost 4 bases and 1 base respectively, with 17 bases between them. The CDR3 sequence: CASSPHSGAPNTEAFF. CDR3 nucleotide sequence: TGTGCCAGCAGCCCCCACTCAGGGGCCCCGAACACTGAAGCTTTCTTT.

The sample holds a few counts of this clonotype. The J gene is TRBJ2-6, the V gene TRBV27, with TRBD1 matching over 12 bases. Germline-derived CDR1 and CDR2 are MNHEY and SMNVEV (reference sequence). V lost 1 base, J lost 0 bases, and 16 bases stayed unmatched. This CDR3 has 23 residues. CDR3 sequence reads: CASSLYAPGQGAGYHSGANVLTF. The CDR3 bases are TGTGCCAGCAGTTTATACGCTCCGGGACAGGGGGCTGGTTACCACTCTGGGGCCAACGTCCTGACTTTC.

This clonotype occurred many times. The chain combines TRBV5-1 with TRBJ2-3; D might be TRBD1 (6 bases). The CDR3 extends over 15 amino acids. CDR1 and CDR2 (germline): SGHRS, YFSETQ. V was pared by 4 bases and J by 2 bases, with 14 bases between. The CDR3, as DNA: TGCGCCAGCAGCACCCGGGACACCGTCACAGATACGCAGTATTTT. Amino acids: CASSTRDTVTDTQYF.

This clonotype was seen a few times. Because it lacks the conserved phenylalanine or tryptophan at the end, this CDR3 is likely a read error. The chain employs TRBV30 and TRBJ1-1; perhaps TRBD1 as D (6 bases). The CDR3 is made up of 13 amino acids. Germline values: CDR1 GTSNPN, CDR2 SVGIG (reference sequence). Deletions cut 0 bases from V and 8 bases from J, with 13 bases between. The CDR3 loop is CAWSVRGAAEAFC. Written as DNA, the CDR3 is TGTGCCTGGAGTGTACGGGGGGCAGCCGAAGCTTTCTGT.

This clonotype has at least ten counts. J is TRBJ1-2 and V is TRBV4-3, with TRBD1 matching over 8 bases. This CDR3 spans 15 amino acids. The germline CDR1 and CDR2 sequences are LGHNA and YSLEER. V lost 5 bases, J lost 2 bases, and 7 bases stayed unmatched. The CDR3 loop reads CASSGYRGNNYGYTF. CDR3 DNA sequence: TGCGCCAGCAGCGGATACAGGGGGAACAACTATGGCTACACCTTC.

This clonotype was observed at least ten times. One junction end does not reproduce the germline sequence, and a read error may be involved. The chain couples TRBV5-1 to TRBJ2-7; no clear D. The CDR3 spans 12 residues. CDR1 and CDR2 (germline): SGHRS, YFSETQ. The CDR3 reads CASSSSSYEQYF. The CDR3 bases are TGTGCCAGCAGCTCGAGCTCCTACGAGCAGTACTTC. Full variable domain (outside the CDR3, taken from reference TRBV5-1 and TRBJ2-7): KAGVTQTPRYLIKTRGQQVTLSCSPISGHRSVSWYQQTPGQGLQFLFEYFSETQRNKGNFPGRFSGRQFSNSRSEMNVSTLELGDSALYLCASSSSSYEQYFGPGTRLTVT.

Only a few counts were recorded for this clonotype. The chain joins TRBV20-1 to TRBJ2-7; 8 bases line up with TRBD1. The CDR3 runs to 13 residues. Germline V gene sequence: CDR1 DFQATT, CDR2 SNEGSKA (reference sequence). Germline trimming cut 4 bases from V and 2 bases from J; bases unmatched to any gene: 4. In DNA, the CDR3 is TGCAGTGCTACAGGGGGCCAACCCTACGAGCAGTACTTC. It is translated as CSATGGQPYEQYF.

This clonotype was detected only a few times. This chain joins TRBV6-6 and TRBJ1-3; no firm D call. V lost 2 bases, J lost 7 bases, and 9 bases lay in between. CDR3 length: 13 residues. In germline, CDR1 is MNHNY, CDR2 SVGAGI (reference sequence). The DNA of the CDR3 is TGTGCCAGCAGTTACGGAGGGAGGAACACCATATATTTT. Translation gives CASSYGGRNTIYF.

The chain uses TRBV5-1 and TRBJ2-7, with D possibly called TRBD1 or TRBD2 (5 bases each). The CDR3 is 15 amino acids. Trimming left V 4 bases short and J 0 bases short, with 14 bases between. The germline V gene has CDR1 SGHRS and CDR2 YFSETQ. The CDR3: CASSPGPASSYEQYV. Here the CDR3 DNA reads TGCGCCAGCAGCCCGGGACCGGCTAGCTCCTACGAGCAGTACGTC.

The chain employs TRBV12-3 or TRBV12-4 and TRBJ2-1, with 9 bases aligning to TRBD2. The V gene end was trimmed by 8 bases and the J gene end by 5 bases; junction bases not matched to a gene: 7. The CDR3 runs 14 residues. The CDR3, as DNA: TGTGCCAGCGCGGGGGGGGGACCCCACAATGAGCAGTTCTTC. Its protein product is CASAGGGPHNEQFF.

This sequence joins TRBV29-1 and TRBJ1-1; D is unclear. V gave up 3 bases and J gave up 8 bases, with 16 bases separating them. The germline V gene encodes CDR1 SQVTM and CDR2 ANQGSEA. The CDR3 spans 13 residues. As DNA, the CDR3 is TGCAGCGTTGAGAGGCAGAAGGGTCAAGAAGCTTTCTTT. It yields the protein CSVERQKGQEAFF.

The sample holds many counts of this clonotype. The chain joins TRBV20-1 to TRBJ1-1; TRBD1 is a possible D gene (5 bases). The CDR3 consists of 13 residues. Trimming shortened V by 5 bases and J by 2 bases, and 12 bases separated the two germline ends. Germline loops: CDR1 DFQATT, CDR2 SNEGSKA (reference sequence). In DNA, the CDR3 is TGCAGTGCTCCTATTACAGGAAACACTGAAGCTTTCTTT. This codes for CSAPITGNTEAFF.

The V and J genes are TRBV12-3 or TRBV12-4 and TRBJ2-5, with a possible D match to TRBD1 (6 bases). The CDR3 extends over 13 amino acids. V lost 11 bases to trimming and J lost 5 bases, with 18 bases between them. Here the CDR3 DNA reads TGTGCCTGTTCGTGGGGGCATGGGGAGACCCAGTACTTC. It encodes CACSWGHGETQYF.

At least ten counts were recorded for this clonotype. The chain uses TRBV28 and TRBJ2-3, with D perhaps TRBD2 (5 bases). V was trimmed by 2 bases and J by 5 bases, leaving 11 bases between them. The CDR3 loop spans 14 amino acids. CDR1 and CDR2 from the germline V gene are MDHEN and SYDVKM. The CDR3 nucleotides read TGTGCCAGCAGTTTAGGTCCGCGGGTAGATACGCAGTATTTT. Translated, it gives CASSLGPRVDTQYF. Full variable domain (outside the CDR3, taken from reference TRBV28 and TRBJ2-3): DVKVTQSSRYLVKRTGEKVFLECVQDMDHENMFWYRQDPGLGLRLIYFSYDVKMKEKGDIPEGYSVSREKKERFSLILESASTNQTSMYLCASSLGPRVDTQYFGPGTRLTVL.

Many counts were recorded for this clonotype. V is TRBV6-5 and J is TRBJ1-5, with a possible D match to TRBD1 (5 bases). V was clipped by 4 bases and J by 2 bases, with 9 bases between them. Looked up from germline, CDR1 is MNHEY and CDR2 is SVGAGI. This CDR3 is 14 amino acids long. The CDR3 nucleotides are TGTGCCAGCAGTTCCACAGGTCGCAATCAGCCCCAGCATTTT. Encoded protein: CASSSTGRNQPQHF.

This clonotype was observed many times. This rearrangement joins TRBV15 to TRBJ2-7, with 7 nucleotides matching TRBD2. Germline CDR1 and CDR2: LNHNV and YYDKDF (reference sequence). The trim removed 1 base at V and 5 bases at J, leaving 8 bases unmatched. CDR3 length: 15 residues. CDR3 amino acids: CATSRVHGGYDEQYF. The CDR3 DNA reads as TGTGCCACCAGCAGAGTTCACGGGGGGTACGACGAGCAGTACTTC.